The rows below give T cell receptor beta chains drawn from one sample of a study of radiotherapy plus CTLA-4 blockade in lung cancer. TCRdb keeps only in-frame clones here, not all; method: immunoSEQ multiplex PCR. This sample has fewer than 100,000 clones, with 84% found just once. Sequencing used peripheral blood, obtained from a patient treated with radiotherapy plus ipilimumab. Receptors were obtained from a human donor with non-small cell lung cancer who had stable disease on radiotherapy plus ipilimumab. CDR3s include the opening cysteine and the closing phenylalanine or tryptophan. The order of the fields is V gene, clone size, J gene, D gene, CDR3 length, CDR3 protein, CDR3 DNA. A D gene is named only where the DNA matches it firmly. A clone size is listed for some rows: how often the clone was seen (once, few, many), or a class if it is expanded.

TRBV7-6	few	TRBJ2-1	NA	13	CASSLAVWNEQFF	TGTGCCAGCAGCTTAGCAGTTTGGAATGAGCAGTTCTTC
TRBV6-1	few	TRBJ2-2	NA	15	CASSPWGGQTGELFF	TGTGCCAGCAGCCCATGGGGGGGGCAAACCGGGGAGCTGTTTTTT
TRBV6-1	NA	TRBJ1-2	TRBD1	14	CASEARTGNYGYTF	TGTGCCAGCGAAGCGCGGACAGGAAACTATGGCTACACCTTC
TRBV2	few	TRBJ1-2	NA	15	CASSETRVGDYGYTF	TGTGCCAGCAGTGAAACGAGGGTGGGGGACTATGGCTACACCTTC
TRBV19	few	TRBJ1-6	NA	15	CASSIVTGSTSLLHF	TGTGCCAGTAGTATAGTTACAGGGTCCACCTCTCTCCTCCACTTT
TRBV20-1	NA	TRBJ1-1	TRBD1	11	CSAPQGAGAFF	TGCAGTGCGCCGCAGGGGGCCGGTGCTTTCTTT
TRBV2	NA	TRBJ1-5	NA	14	CATRSGYSNQPQHF	TGTGCCACCAGATCAGGGTATAGCAATCAGCCCCAGCATTTT
TRBV4-1	NA	TRBJ2-1	TRBD2	17	CASSQDPSGVSYNEQFF	TGCGCCAGCAGCCAAGATCCTAGCGGGGTGTCCTACAATGAGCAGTTCTTC
TRBV19	NA	TRBJ1-2	NA	15	CASSIYPKVNYGYTF	TGTGCCAGTAGTATATATCCTAAGGTTAACTATGGCTACACCTTC
TRBV30	NA	TRBJ1-2	NA	13	CAWSPSRFYGYTF	TGTGCCTGGAGCCCGTCGAGGTTCTATGGCTACACCTTC
TRBV6-1	NA	TRBJ1-3	NA	16	CASSASPGVSGNTIYF	TGTGCCAGCAGTGCTTCCCCGGGGGTTTCTGGAAACACCATATATTTT
TRBV19	medium-sized	TRBJ2-6	NA	16	CASSIADISGANVLTF	TGTGCCAGTAGTATCGCGGACATCTCTGGGGCCAACGTCCTGACTTTC
TRBV5-6	NA	TRBJ2-1	TRBD1	15	CASSLRQGAHDEQFF	TGTGCCAGCAGCCTTAGACAGGGGGCTCACGATGAGCAGTTCTTC
TRBV7-6	NA	TRBJ1-6	NA	13	CASSLDYNSPLHF	TGTGCCAGCAGCTTAGACTATAATTCACCCCTCCACTTT
TRBV29-1	NA	TRBJ1-2	NA	10	CSAAAGGYTF	TGCAGCGCCGCCGCGGGGGGCTACACCTTC
TRBV25-1	NA	TRBJ2-3	TRBD1	14	CASSLTGGRDTQYF	TGTGCCAGCAGCCTGACAGGGGGGAGAGATACGCAGTATTTT
TRBV27	NA	TRBJ1-1	NA	14	CASSLSQTGREAFF	TGTGCCAGCAGTTTATCCCAGACAGGTCGAGAAGCTTTCTTT
TRBV5-4	NA	TRBJ1-2	NA	16	CASSLDPGGEKYGYTF	TGTGCCAGCAGCTTGGATCCCGGGGGCGAGAAGTATGGCTACACCTTC
TRBV30	NA	TRBJ1-1	NA	13	CAWSVKGNTEAFF	TGTGCCTGGAGTGTAAAGGGGAACACTGAAGCTTTCTTT
TRBV6-1	NA	TRBJ1-3	NA	13	CASKDPVGNTIYF	TGTGCCAGTAAAGACCCAGTTGGAAACACCATATATTTT
TRBV6-5	NA	TRBJ2-5	NA	14	CASSPGLAVATQYF	TGTGCCAGCAGCCCGGGACTTGCGGTAGCGACCCAGTACTTC
TRBV28	NA	TRBJ2-7	NA	13	CASIDRIPGEQYF	TGTGCCAGCATCGACAGGATCCCAGGCGAGCAGTACTTC
TRBV28	once	TRBJ2-2	NA	12	CASSLYSGELFF	TGTGCCAGCAGTTTATATTCCGGGGAGCTGTTTTTT
TRBV5-4	NA	TRBJ2-1	NA	15	CASSPGGLSYNEQFF	TGTGCCAGCAGCCCCGGGGGCCTCTCCTACAATGAGCAGTTCTTC
TRBV21-1	NA	TRBJ2-7	NA	22	CASSTGGAMGGLAGVSSYEQYF	TGTGCCAGCAGCACGGGCGGGGCGATGGGAGGACTAGCGGGAGTGAGCTCCTACGAGCAGTACTTC
TRBV6-5	once	TRBJ2-5	NA	15	CASSYSKGQGETQYF	TGTGCCAGCAGTTACTCGAAAGGGCAGGGAGAGACCCAGTACTTC
TRBV10-3	NA	TRBJ2-7	NA	15	CAISEWGRGSYEQYF	TGTGCCATCAGTGAGTGGGGGCGGGGGTCCTACGAGCAGTACTTC